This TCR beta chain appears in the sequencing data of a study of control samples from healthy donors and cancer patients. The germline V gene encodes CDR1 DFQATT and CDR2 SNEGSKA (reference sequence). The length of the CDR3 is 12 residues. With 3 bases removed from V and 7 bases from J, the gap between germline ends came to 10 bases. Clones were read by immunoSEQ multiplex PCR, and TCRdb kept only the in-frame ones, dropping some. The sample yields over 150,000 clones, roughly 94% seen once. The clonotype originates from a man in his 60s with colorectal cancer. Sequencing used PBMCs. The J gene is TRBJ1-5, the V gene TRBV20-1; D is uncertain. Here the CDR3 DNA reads TGCAGTGCTAGTGATATAGGGCAGCCCCAGCATTTT. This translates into CSASDIGQPQHF.